This T cell receptor beta chain is from a study of blood T cell repertoires in COVID-19 (dated by TCRdb to about 2020). Turning to the overall study: Samples covering the acute and convalescent phases of COVID-19 were provided by collaborators in the United States, Italy and Spain. Subjects who had been exposed to COVID-19, were actively infected with it, or had recovered from it provided the deeply sampled blood TCRbeta repertoires that made up the dataset. The repertoires were released in a freely available public database meant as a resource for research on the immune response to SARS-CoV-2. Samples came from the ongoing ImmuneRACE study (first 160 participants) plus 1,254 subjects from 6 global collaborators. The sample metadata nearly always contained a de-identified subject ID, COVID-19 status, age in years and sex. Where available, HLA class I and class II types were taken from metadata supplied by the sample provider and were not determined by assay-based typing. The material from the prospective study consisted of cDNA or gDNA derived from T cells, B-cell-depleted T cells, or PBMCs. General findings and caveats noted by the study authors: How much clinical and demographic metadata was included differed by source and by participant, and the metadata was provided uncurated.

The germline V gene sets CDR1 to KGHSH and CDR2 to LQKENI. Its CDR3 holds 19 amino acids, cysteine through phenylalanine. Here the CDR3 DNA is all that survives: 57 bases in frame from base 1. At the junction V is shortened by 3 bases and J by 0 bases; bases outside the gene matches: 8. For this clone: Its antigen remains unidentified. Base-call qualities are not available, and no considerably larger clone is one nucleotide away.

TCRbeta CDR3 regions were amplified from genomic DNA by means of the immunoSEQ Assay, a bias-controlled multiplex PCR. The study's own analysis went as follows. The number of nucleated cells in each sample was estimated from the amplification of reference gene primers within the assay. Sequence reads were collapsed and filtered to measure the absolute abundance of every unique TCRbeta CDR3 rearrangement. For each sample, productive Simpson clonality was calculated as the square root of Simpson's diversity index over productive rearrangements. TCRdb limited this immuneACCESS table to in-frame rearrangements with V and J called. A share of clones is missing; checked studies link under half to unresolved V genes, and the rest is unexplained. D and trimming come from the DNA, and the V and J calls and clone size come from that table. The table for this sample lists fewer than 250,000 clones; 65% to 80% of them were counted only once. The ten top clones hold roughly 12% of the sample.

Each collaborating institution followed its own protocols to collect whole blood in K2EDTA tubes. For TCRbeta analysis, collaborators shipped samples as frozen whole blood, isolated PBMCs, or DNA extracted from either of those sample types. Sequenced input: peripheral blood. The chain uses TRBV18 and TRBJ2-1, with TRBD2 matching 13 junction bases. The receptor was derived from a woman aged 50 to 65 with acute or convalescent COVID-19. The DNA is TGTGCCAGCTCACCGCCTCTACTAGCGGGAGGGTCCTCCTACAATGAGCAGTTCTTC. It specifies CASSPPLLAGGSSYNEQFF.